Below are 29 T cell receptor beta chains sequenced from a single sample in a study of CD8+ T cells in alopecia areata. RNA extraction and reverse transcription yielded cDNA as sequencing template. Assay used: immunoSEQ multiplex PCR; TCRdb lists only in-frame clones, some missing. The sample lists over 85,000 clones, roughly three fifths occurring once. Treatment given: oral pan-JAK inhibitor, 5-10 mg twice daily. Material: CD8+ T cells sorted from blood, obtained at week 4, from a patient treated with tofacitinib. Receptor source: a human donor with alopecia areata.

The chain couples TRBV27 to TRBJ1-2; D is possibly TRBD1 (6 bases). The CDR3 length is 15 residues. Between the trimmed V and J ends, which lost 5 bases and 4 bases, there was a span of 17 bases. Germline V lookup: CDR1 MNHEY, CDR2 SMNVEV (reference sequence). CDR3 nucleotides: TGTGCCAGCAGTCCCCCTCCGGGACAACGCTATGGCTACACCTTC. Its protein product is CASSPPPGQRYGYTF.

The CDR3 is CASTGSGGYQETQYF. CDR3 nucleotides: TGTGCCAGCACGGGTAGCGGAGGTTACCAAGAGACCCAGTACTTC. This rearrangement joins TRBV7-9 to TRBJ2-5; a possible D gene is TRBD2 (6 bases). The germline V gene has CDR1 SEHNR and CDR2 FQNEAQ (reference sequence). The ends were cut back, 7 bases at V and 0 bases at J, with 15 bases in the middle. The CDR3 contains 15 residues.

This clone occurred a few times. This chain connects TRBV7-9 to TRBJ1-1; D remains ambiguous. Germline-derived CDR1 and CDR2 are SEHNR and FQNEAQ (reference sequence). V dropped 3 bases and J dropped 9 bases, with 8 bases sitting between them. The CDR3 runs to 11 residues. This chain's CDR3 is CASSLDEKAFF. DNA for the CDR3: TGTGCCAGCAGCTTGGACGAAAAAGCTTTCTTT.

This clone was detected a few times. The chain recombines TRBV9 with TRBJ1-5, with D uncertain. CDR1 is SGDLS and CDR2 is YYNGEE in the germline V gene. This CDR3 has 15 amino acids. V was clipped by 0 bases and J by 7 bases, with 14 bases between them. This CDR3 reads CASSVGVTVGQPQHF. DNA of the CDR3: TGTGCCAGCAGCGTAGGTGTAACAGTGGGCCAGCCCCAGCATTTT.

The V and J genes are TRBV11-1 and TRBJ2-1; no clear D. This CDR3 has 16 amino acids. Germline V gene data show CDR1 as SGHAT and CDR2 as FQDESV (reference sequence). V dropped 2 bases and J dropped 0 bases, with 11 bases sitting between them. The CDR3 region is CASSLYVTSSYNEQFF. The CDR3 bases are TGTGCCAGCAGCTTATATGTAACGAGCTCCTACAATGAGCAGTTCTTC.

DNA of the CDR3: TGCGCCAGCAGGCTAGCGGGAATCTACAATGAGCAGTTCTTC. This encodes CASRLAGIYNEQFF. The V call is TRBV5-1, the J call TRBJ2-1; TRBD2 matches at 9 bases. Germline values: CDR1 SGHRS, CDR2 YFSETQ. This CDR3 has 14 residues. The ends lost 5 bases at V and 3 bases at J; junction bases unmatched: 3.

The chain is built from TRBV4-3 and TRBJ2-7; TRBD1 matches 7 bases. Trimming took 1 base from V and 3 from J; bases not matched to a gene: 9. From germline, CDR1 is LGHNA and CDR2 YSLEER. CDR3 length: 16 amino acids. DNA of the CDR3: TGCGCCAGCAGCCAAGGAGGACCGCAGGGGGTCTACGAGCAGTACTTC. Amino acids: CASSQGGPQGVYEQYF.

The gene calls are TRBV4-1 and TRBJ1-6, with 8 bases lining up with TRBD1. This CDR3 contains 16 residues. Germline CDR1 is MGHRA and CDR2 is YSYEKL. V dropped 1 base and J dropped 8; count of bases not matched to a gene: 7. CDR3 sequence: CASSQAQGGTYSPLHF. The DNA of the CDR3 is TGCGCCAGCAGCCAAGCACAGGGGGGGACTTATTCACCCCTCCACTTT.

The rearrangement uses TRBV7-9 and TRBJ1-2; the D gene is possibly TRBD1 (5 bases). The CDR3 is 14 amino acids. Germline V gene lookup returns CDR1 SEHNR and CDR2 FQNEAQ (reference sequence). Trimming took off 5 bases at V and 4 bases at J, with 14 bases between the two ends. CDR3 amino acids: CASSNRDWVYGYTF. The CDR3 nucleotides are TGTGCCAGCAGCAACCGGGACTGGGTCTATGGCTACACCTTC.

CDR3 in DNA: TGTGCCAGCAGCGTGGGCCCAGGACAGATCAAGAACCACAATGAGCAGTTCTTC. This codes for CASSVGPGQIKNHNEQFF. The rearrangement joins TRBV9 to TRBJ2-1, with a weak D call TRBD1 (6 bases). Trimming removed 2 bases at V and 5 bases at J, with 23 bases between. There are 18 residues in the CDR3. Germline values: CDR1 SGDLS, CDR2 YYNGEE.

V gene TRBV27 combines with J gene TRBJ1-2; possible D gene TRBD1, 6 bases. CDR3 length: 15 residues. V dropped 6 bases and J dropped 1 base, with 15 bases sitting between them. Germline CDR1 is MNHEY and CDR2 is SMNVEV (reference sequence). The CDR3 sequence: CASRLRGGDNYGYTF. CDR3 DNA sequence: TGTGCCAGCAGACTAAGGGGGGGCGATAACTATGGCTACACCTTC.

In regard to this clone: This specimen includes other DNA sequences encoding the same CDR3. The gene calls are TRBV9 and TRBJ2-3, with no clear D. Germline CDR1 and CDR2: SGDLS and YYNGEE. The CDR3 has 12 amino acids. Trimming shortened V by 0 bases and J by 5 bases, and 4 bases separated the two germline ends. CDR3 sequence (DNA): TGTGCCAGCAGCGTAGCGGGAGATACGCAGTATTTT. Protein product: CASSVAGDTQYF.

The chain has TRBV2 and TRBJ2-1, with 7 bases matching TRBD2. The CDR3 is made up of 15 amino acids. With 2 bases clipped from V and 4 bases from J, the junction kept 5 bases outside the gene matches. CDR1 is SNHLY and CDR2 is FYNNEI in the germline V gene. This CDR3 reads CASSETSAEYNEQFF. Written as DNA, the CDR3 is TGTGCCAGCAGTGAAACTAGCGCTGAGTACAATGAGCAGTTCTTC.

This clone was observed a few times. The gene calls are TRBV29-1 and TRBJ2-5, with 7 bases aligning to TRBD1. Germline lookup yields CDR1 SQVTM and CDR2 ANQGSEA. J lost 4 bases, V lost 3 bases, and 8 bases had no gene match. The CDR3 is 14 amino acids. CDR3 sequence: CSVDEGAPIETQYF. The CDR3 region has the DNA TGCAGCGTTGATGAGGGGGCGCCTATAGAGACCCAGTACTTC.

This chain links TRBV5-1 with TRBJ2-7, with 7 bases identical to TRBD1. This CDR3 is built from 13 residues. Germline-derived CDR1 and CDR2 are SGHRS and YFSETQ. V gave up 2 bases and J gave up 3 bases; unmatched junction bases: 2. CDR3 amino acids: CASSLGTDYEQYF. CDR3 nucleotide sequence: TGCGCCAGCAGCTTAGGGACAGACTACGAGCAGTACTTC.

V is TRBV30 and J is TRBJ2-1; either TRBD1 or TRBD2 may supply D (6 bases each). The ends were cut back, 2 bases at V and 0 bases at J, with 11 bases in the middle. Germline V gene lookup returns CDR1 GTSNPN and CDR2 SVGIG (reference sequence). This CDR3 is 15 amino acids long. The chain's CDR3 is CAWSSGGPSYNEQFF. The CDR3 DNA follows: TGTGCCTGGAGTTCTGGGGGGCCCTCCTACAATGAGCAGTTCTTC.

The DNA for the CDR3 is TGTGCCAGCAGCTTGCTTGCGGGGGGCACAGATACGCAGTATTTT. Translated: CASSLLAGGTDTQYF. The chain has TRBV5-6 and TRBJ2-3; 7 nucleotides match TRBD2. Germline lookup yields CDR1 SGHDT and CDR2 YYEEEE. Trimming removed 1 base from V and 1 base from J; junction bases left unmatched: 3. CDR3 length equals 15 residues.

CDR3 nucleotides: TGTGCCAGCAGCCGCGGGACAGGGATGCCAGCTAACTATGGCTACACCTTC. It translates to CASSRGTGMPANYGYTF. The chain joins TRBV5-6 to TRBJ1-2; TRBD1 matches 9 bases. Unmatched junction bases numbered 10, after V lost 4 bases and J lost 0 bases. CDR1 and CDR2 (germline): SGHDT, YYEEEE. This CDR3 is 17 amino acids long.

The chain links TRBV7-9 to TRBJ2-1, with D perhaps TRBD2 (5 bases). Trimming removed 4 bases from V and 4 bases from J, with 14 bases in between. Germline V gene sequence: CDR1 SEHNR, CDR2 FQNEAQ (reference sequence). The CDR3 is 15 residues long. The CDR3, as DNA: TGTGCCAGCAGCTCCGGACTCCTCATATACAATGAGCAGTTCTTC. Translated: CASSSGLLIYNEQFF.

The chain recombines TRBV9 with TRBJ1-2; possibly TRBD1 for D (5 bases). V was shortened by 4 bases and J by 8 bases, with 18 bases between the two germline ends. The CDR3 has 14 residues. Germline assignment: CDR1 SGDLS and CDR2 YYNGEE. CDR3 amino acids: CASSPEWDGQGYTF. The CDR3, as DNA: TGTGCCAGCAGCCCCGAGTGGGACGGTCAAGGCTACACCTTC.

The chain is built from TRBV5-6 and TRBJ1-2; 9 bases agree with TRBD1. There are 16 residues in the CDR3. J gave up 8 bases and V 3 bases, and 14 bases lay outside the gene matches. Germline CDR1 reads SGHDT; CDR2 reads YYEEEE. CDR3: CASSWGTGPNVNGYTF. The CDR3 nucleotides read TGTGCCAGCAGCTGGGGGACAGGGCCGAATGTGAACGGCTACACCTTC.

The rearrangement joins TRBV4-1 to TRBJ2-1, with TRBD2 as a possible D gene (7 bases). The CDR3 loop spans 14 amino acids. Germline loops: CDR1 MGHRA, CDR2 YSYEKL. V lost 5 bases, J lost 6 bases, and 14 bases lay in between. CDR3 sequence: CASSYRGAGNEQFF. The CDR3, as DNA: TGCGCCAGCAGCTACCGGGGGGCGGGCAATGAGCAGTTCTTC.

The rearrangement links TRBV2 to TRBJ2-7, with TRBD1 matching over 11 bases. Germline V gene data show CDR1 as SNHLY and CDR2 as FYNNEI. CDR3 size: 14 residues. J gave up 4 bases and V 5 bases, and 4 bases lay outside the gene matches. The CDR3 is CASSSDRGQYEQYF. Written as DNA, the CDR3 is TGTGCCAGCAGTTCGGACAGGGGGCAGTACGAGCAGTACTTC.

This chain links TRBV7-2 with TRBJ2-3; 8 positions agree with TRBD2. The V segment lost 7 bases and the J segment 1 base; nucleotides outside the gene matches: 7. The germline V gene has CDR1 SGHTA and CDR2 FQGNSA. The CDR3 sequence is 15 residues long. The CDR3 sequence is CASTKPGLGTDTQYF. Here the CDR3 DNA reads TGTGCCAGCACCAAACCGGGACTAGGCACAGATACGCAGTATTTT.

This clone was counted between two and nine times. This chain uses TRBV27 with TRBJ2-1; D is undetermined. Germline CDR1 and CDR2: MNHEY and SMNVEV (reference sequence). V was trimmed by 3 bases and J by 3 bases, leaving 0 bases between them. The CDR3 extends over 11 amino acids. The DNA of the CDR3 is TGTGCCAGCAGTTTCTACAATGAGCAGTTCTTC. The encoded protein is CASSFYNEQFF.

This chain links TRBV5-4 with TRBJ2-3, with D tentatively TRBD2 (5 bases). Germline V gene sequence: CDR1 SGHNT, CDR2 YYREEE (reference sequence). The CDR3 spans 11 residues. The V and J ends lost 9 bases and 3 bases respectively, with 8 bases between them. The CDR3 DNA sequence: TGTGCCACGGACTCGACAGATACGCAGTATTTT. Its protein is CATDSTDTQYF.

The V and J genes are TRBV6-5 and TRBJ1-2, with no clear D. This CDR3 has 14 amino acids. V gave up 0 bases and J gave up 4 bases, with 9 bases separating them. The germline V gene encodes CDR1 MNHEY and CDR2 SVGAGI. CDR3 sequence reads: CASSYSRQSYGYTF. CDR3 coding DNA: TGTGCCAGCAGTTACTCTCGGCAGAGCTATGGCTACACCTTC.

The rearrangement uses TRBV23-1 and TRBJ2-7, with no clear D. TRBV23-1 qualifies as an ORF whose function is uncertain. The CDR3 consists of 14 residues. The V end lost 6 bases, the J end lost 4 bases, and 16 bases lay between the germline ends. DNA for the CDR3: TGCGCCAGCAGATTACAGAAGCCCTTTTACGAGCAGTACTTC. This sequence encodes CASRLQKPFYEQYF.

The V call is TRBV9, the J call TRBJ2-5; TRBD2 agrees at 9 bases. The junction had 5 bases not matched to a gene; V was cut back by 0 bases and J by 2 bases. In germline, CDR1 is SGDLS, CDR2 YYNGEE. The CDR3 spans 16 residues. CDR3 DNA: TGTGCCAGCAGCGTAGGGCTAGCGGGGCCGCAAGAGACCCAGTACTTC. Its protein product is CASSVGLAGPQETQYF.